A single sample gave rise to the 21 T cell receptor beta chains below, sequenced in a study of blood T cells in healthy people across ages. It was with a sample-barcoded 5' primer and a J-beta primer mix that a second PCR of roughly 7 to 12 cycles was run. TCRdb called the 5' RACE reads again in MiXCR, with one record for every CDR3 protein. The profile shows about 1.8 million distinct CDR3 sequences, 40% to 55% of them singletons. Sequenced input: blood. The receptors shown here come from a woman aged 35 to 49 in good health.

This rearrangement joins TRBV4-1 to TRBJ2-3; TRBD2 matches 8 bases. V dropped 5 bases and J dropped 2; count of bases not matched to a gene: 6. The germline V gene has CDR1 MGHRA and CDR2 YSYEKL. The CDR3 is 15 amino acids. The CDR3, as DNA: TGCGCCAGCAGCTCTTGGCGGGGGGTCACAGATACGCAGTATTTT. Its translation is CASSSWRGVTDTQYF.

This clonotype has a handful of counts. The CDR3 spells CSARGDRAAGDTQYF. In DNA, the CDR3 is TGCAGTGCTAGGGGGGACAGGGCGGCGGGAGATACGCAGTATTTT. This chain links TRBV20-1 with TRBJ2-3; 9 bases map to TRBD1. V was clipped by 3 bases and J by 5 bases; unmatched bases: 9. The CDR3 length is 15 residues. Germline assignment: CDR1 DFQATT and CDR2 SNEGSKA (reference sequence).

As regards this clonotype: Its ends do not fully match the called genes, so a read error is possible. CDR3 DNA sequence: TGTGCCTGCAGTTTAGAGACTCGGGAGCAGTTCTTC. As protein: CACSLETREQFF. The chain carries TRBV12-3 or TRBV12-4 and TRBJ2-1; D is uncertain. The CDR3 has 12 amino acids.

This chain uses TRBV7-2 with TRBJ1-4; D possibly corresponds to TRBD1 (5 bases). Trimming removed 5 bases from V and 0 bases from J, with 7 bases in between. Germline-derived CDR1 and CDR2 are SGHTA and FQGNSA. The CDR3 loop spans 14 amino acids. The chain's CDR3 is CASSRQSTNEKLFF. In DNA, the CDR3 is TGTGCCAGCAGCAGACAGTCAACTAATGAAAAACTGTTTTTT.

The chain uses TRBV6-6 and TRBJ1-1; D unresolved. The CDR3 runs to 16 residues. Trimming took 4 bases from V and 6 from J, leaving 21 bases between them. Germline CDR1 reads MNHNY; CDR2 reads SVGAGI (reference sequence). CDR3 DNA: TGTGCCAGCAGTTCGCCCGGCACTAAGGTTTTTGCTGAAGCTTTCTTT. Translation gives CASSSPGTKVFAEAFF.

This chain joins TRBV28 and TRBJ1-1; the D is unclear. The V gene lost 5 bases and the J gene lost 11 bases, with 12 bases spanning the gap. The CDR3 is made up of 11 amino acids. Germline V gene sequence: CDR1 MDHEN, CDR2 SYDVKM. CDR3 DNA: TGTGCCAGCAGTCAGTCCCTAGGGGCTTTCTTT. Protein: CASSQSLGAFF.

The chain links TRBV3-1 to TRBJ2-1, with 11 bases matching TRBD2. Looked up from germline, CDR1 is LGHDT and CDR2 is YNNKEL (reference sequence). CDR3 length: 15 residues. J was trimmed by 8 bases and V by 1 base; bases with no gene match: 4. CDR3 sequence reads: CASSQGTSGSYEQFF. The CDR3 DNA reads TGTGCCAGCAGCCAAGGGACTAGCGGGTCTTATGAGCAGTTCTTC.

This clonotype has just a few counts. The CDR3 is CASSASYITQYF. The CDR3 region has the DNA TGTGCCAGCAGTGCATCCTACATCACGCAGTATTTT. The J gene is TRBJ2-3, the V gene TRBV12-3 or TRBV12-4; no clear D gene. This CDR3 region has 12 residues. The V end lost 5 bases, the J end lost 9 bases, and 12 bases lay between the germline ends.

This chain joins TRBV7-9 and TRBJ2-3; TRBD1 might be the D (6 bases). Germline loops: CDR1 SEHNR, CDR2 FQNEAQ (reference sequence). With 6 bases removed from V and 4 bases from J, the gap between germline ends came to 14 bases. The length of the CDR3 is 14 residues. The CDR3 loop reads CASREQGVADTQYF. The CDR3 DNA reads TGTGCCAGCAGAGAACAGGGTGTGGCAGATACGCAGTATTTT.

The chain combines TRBV5-6 with TRBJ2-1; TRBD2 might be the D (7 bases). Germline V gene sequence: CDR1 SGHDT, CDR2 YYEEEE. This CDR3 region has 14 residues. With 2 bases removed from V and 7 bases from J, the gap between germline ends came to 13 bases. The CDR3 DNA is TGTGCCAGCAGCTTCGTCGGGGGGCCTAATGAGCAGTTCTTC. Amino acids: CASSFVGGPNEQFF.

This clonotype has a handful of counts. The J gene is TRBJ1-2, the V gene TRBV9, with D unresolved. CDR1 and CDR2 (germline): SGDLS, YYNGEE. The V and J ends lost 4 bases and 8 bases respectively, with 15 bases between them. CDR3 length: 13 amino acids. The CDR3 loop reads CASSPKGFQGYTF. The CDR3 DNA reads TGTGCCAGCAGCCCTAAGGGCTTTCAGGGCTACACCTTC.

This rearrangement joins TRBV19 to TRBJ2-7; possibly TRBD1 for D (6 bases). The J call may be wrong; the DNA end is better matched by TRBJ2-5. The CDR3 runs to 13 residues. CDR1 is LNHDA and CDR2 is SQIVND in the germline V gene (reference sequence). The CDR3 DNA follows: TGTGCCAGTAGTAAGACAGGTCAAGAGACCCAGTACTTC. It yields the protein CASSKTGQETQYF.

The chain is built from TRBV2 and TRBJ2-7; 10 bases map to TRBD1. Gene TRBJ2-5 matches the end of the DNA better, so the J call may be wrong. The germline CDR1 and CDR2 sequences are SNHLY and FYNNEI. CDR3 length: 15 residues. The CDR3 coding sequence is TGTGCCAGCAGACGCCCGGGACAGGGGTTAGAGACCCAGTACTTC. Protein sequence: CASRRPGQGLETQYF.

This clonotype was seen ten or more times. The rearrangement links TRBV5-1 to TRBJ2-5; D is tentatively TRBD1 or TRBD2 (5 bases each). The V end was cut by 0 bases, the J end by 4 bases, with 10 bases between. CDR3 length: 14 residues. Germline CDR1 SGHRS, CDR2 YFSETQ. The CDR3 region is CASSLDVGVETQYF. The CDR3 DNA reads as TGCGCCAGCAGCTTGGACGTGGGGGTAGAGACCCAGTACTTC.

The chain has TRBV10-3 and TRBJ2-3; D is ambiguous. CDR1 ENHRY and CDR2 SYGVKD come from the germline V gene. The V end was cut by 4 bases, the J end by 4 bases, with 12 bases between. The CDR3 is 14 amino acids. The CDR3 reads CAISGVDSSDTQYF. CDR3 in DNA: TGTGCCATCAGTGGGGTTGATAGTTCAGATACGCAGTATTTT.

The V gene is TRBV10-3, the J gene TRBJ2-3; D is possibly TRBD1 (8 bases). Per the germline V gene, CDR1 is ENHRY and CDR2 is SYGVKD. The ends were cut back, 3 bases at V and 6 bases at J, with 16 bases in the middle. CDR3 size: 15 residues. The CDR3 coding sequence is TGTGCCATCAGTGACACTACAGGGGGGGGGGATACGCAGTATTTT. Protein product: CAISDTTGGGDTQYF.

There are many counts of this clonotype. For the CDR3, the DNA is TGCAGTGCTAGACCAGGGACCTCCTATAATTCACCCCTCCACTTT. Protein: CSARPGTSYNSPLHF. The genes are TRBV20-1 and TRBJ1-6, with a possible D match to TRBD1 (5 bases). Germline V gives CDR1 DFQATT, CDR2 SNEGSKA (reference sequence). The CDR3 has 15 residues. Trimming took 2 bases from V and 0 from J, leaving 8 bases between them.

This sequence joins TRBV27 and TRBJ2-5, with D tentatively TRBD1 (5 bases). There are 15 residues in the CDR3. Trimming left V 1 base short and J 5 bases short, with 14 bases between. Per germline, CDR1 MNHEY and CDR2 SMNVEV (reference sequence). CDR3: CASSLYQGLVETQYF. The DNA of the CDR3 is TGTGCCAGCAGTTTATATCAGGGATTGGTGGAGACCCAGTACTTC.

The gene calls are TRBV29-1 and TRBJ2-5; 11 nucleotides align to TRBD1. Trimming removed 7 bases from V and 3 bases from J; junction bases left unmatched: 16. CDR1 and CDR2 from the germline V gene are SQVTM and ANQGSEA. The CDR3 is made up of 17 amino acids. The CDR3 region is CSARKSRTGGLEETQYF. CDR3 nucleotide sequence: TGCAGCGCACGAAAATCTAGGACAGGGGGCTTGGAAGAGACCCAGTACTTC.

The chain combines TRBV20-1 with TRBJ2-7; tentative D call: TRBD1 (6 bases). Trimming pared 5 bases from V and 5 bases from J, leaving 16 bases between. The CDR3 loop spans 13 amino acids. The germline V gene has CDR1 DFQATT and CDR2 SNEGSKA (reference sequence). The CDR3 is CSAVGQWRNEQYF. The DNA of the CDR3 is TGCAGTGCTGTGGGACAATGGAGGAACGAGCAGTACTTC.

V usage is TRBV3-1 and J usage is TRBJ2-3; 9 bases fit TRBD2. There are 18 residues in the CDR3. V lost 4 bases and J lost 3; bases outside the gene matches: 14. Germline CDR1 and CDR2: LGHDT and YNNKEL (reference sequence). The chain's CDR3 is CASSPDIAGGPSTDTQYF. The CDR3 DNA is TGTGCCAGCAGCCCTGACATTGCGGGGGGGCCCTCTACAGATACGCAGTATTTT.